This T cell receptor (beta chain) was captured in a study of OX40 agonist ivuxolimab in advanced cancers. This CDR3 is 14 amino acids long. Germline CDR1 and CDR2: MDHEN and SYDVKM. Deletions cut 8 bases from V and 3 bases from J, with 16 bases between. Some clones are missing from TCRdb's copy, which holds only in-frame ones; the method was immunoSEQ multiplex PCR. The sample records 55,000 to 85,000 clones, roughly 88% being singletons. Regarding the study as a whole: The study did not work out the antigen specificity of the expanded peripheral T cells.

Concerning this clone itself: Its matching antigen is unknown.

The J gene is TRBJ1-2, the V gene TRBV28; D ambiguous. The sample was CD4+ or CD8+ T cells sorted from blood, taken in a trial of the OX40 agonist ivuxolimab. This clonotype was obtained from an adult with an advanced solid tumor such as melanoma, head and neck, liver or kidney cancer. CDR3 DNA sequence: TGTGCCAGCGCGAGGGCCCAAAATCACTATGGCTACACCTTC. Protein sequence: CASARAQNHYGYTF.